This TCR beta chain was profiled in a study of blood T cell repertoires in COVID-19. Turning to the study itself: The origin of the acute and convalescent COVID-19 samples was the United States, Italy and Spain. T cells, B-cell-depleted T cells, or PBMCs supplied cDNA or gDNA.

V dropped 0 bases and J dropped 0 bases, with 13 bases sitting between them. This CDR3 is 17 amino acids long. The V gene's germline CDR1 is LGHNT and CDR2 FRNRAP. Cohort assignment relied on participant-reported clinical history. In the study's own analysis: By means of reference gene primer amplification, nucleated cell counts were estimated. Clones were sequenced by immunoSEQ multiplex PCR, and TCRdb holds only the in-frame ones, with some missing. The V and J calls and clone size come from that table; D and trimming were worked out from the DNA. The repertoire includes almost 500,000 clones, about 85% of them detected once, and around 7.9% sits in the top ten.

This sequence joins TRBV12-5 and TRBJ2-3, with D possibly being TRBD2 (7 bases). Specimen: PBMCs or T cells enriched from blood (not recorded which). The TCR comes from a woman aged 55-70 years who had recovered from COVID-19. The DNA of the CDR3 is TGTGCTAGTGGTTTGGTGGTAGGCGGGGGCAGCACAGATACGCAGTATTTT. Amino acid sequence: CASGLVVGGGSTDTQYF.